These 21 T cell receptor beta chains originate from one sample sequenced in a study of blood T cell repertoires in COVID-19. Generated by immunoSEQ multiplex PCR, the TCRdb table keeps only in-frame clones and is missing some. The table records more than 150,000 clones, 89% of them present only once. Sequenced material: peripheral blood. Receptor source: a man aged 40-50 years with acute or convalescent COVID-19.

V usage is TRBV25-1 and J usage is TRBJ2-1; 11 nucleotides match TRBD2. J lost 8 bases, V lost 8 bases, and 20 bases had no gene match. The CDR3 totals 18 residues. CDR1 and CDR2 from the germline V gene are MGHDK and SYGVNS. The CDR3 bases are TGTGCCAGCTCCAGGGCTAGCGGGGGGCGCGGCCGGGGAGATGAGCAGTTCTTC. Protein sequence: CASSRASGGRGRGDEQFF.

The chain links TRBV5-1 to TRBJ1-1, with TRBD1 as a possible D gene (5 bases). The CDR3 totals 14 residues. Trimming shortened V by 3 bases and J by 1 base, and 10 bases separated the two germline ends. Germline V gives CDR1 SGHRS, CDR2 YFSETQ. CDR3 protein: CASSSEGANTEAFF. For the CDR3, the DNA is TGCGCCAGCAGCTCGGAAGGGGCGAACACTGAAGCTTTCTTT.

The chain has TRBV30 and TRBJ1-2, with D possibly TRBD1 on 6 matching bases. This CDR3 has 21 residues. Germline-derived CDR1 and CDR2 are GTSNPN and SVGIG (reference sequence). Trimming shortened V by 0 bases and J by 6 bases, and 35 bases separated the two germline ends. For the CDR3, the DNA is TGTGCCTGGAGTGTAAGGCCCACCGGTGTAGGTCCCAGGGGAAGATGGGATGGCTACACCTTC. This sequence encodes CAWSVRPTGVGPRGRWDGYTF. Full variable domain (missing parts from reference TRBV30 and TRBJ1-2): SQTIHQWPATLVQPVGSPLSLECTVEGTSNPNLYWYRQAAGRGLQLLFYSVGIGQISSEVPQNLSASRPQDRQFILSSKKLLLSDSGFYLCAWSVRPTGVGPRGRWDGYTFGSGTRLTVV.

The chain carries TRBV12-3 or TRBV12-4 and TRBJ2-2, with a possible D match to TRBD2 (5 bases). This CDR3 region has 12 residues. V lost 7 bases and J 6 bases, leaving 9 bases between the germline ends. In DNA, the CDR3 is TGTGCCAGCACTCAGAGGGCCGGGGAGCTGTTTTTT. It encodes CASTQRAGELFF.

The chain is built from TRBV7-8 and TRBJ1-5; possibly TRBD1 for D (5 bases). Deletions cut 2 bases from V and 1 base from J, with 18 bases between. CDR1 is SGHVS, CDR2 FQNEAQ, per germline. The CDR3 has 18 residues. CDR3 nucleotides: TGTGCCAGCAGCTTAAGAGTAGCAGGGAAAAGCAGCAATCAGCCCCAGCATTTT. Its protein product is CASSLRVAGKSSNQPQHF.

The rearrangement links TRBV7-8 to TRBJ2-7, with 9 positions matching TRBD2. The V gene's germline CDR1 is SGHVS and CDR2 FQNEAQ. V shed 4 bases, J shed 3 bases, and the junction held 10 bases outside the gene matches. CDR3 length: 16 residues. The CDR3 here is CASSSGGRAGFYEQYF. The CDR3, as DNA: TGTGCCAGCAGCTCCGGCGGGAGGGCGGGGTTCTACGAGCAGTACTTC.

The rearrangement uses TRBV28 and TRBJ1-2, with 9 bases lining up with TRBD1. Germline CDR1 and CDR2: MDHEN and SYDVKM. This CDR3 comprises 14 residues. The junction had 8 bases not matched to a gene; V was cut back by 10 bases and J by 2 bases. CDR3 loop: CATWGQGENYGYTF. CDR3 nucleotide sequence: TGTGCCACCTGGGGACAGGGAGAAAACTATGGCTACACCTTC.

The CDR3 coding sequence is TGTGCCAGCAGCGCCAGTATGAACACTGAAGCTTTCTTT. This codes for CASSASMNTEAFF. The chain combines TRBV11-3 with TRBJ1-1; D not certain. Looked up from germline, CDR1 is SGHNT and CDR2 is YENEEA. This CDR3 is 13 amino acids long. V lost 5 bases, J lost 0 bases, and 7 bases lay in between.

The V gene is TRBV12-5, the J gene TRBJ2-3; a weak D match, TRBD1 (5 bases). V was cut by 6 bases and J by 2 bases, with 9 bases left in between. There are 13 residues in the CDR3. In germline, CDR1 is LGHNT, CDR2 FRNRAP. CDR3 in amino acids: CASGEGVTDTQYF. CDR3 coding DNA: TGTGCTAGTGGGGAAGGGGTCACAGATACGCAGTATTTT.

This clone has just a few counts. The CDR3 region is CASSLAPTRTDTQYF. The CDR3 bases are TGTGCCAGCAGCTTAGCGCCAACGAGAACAGATACGCAGTATTTT. The chain is built from TRBV11-2 and TRBJ2-3; D gene uncertain. This CDR3 is built from 15 residues. Per the germline V gene, CDR1 is SGHAT and CDR2 is FQNNGV. Trimming left V 1 base short and J 3 bases short, with 11 bases between.

This chain connects TRBV29-1 to TRBJ1-2, with TRBD1 matching 9 bases. J gave up 0 bases and V 5 bases, and 16 bases lay outside the gene matches. The germline V gene encodes CDR1 SQVTM and CDR2 ANQGSEA. The CDR3 sequence is 18 residues long. The CDR3 spells CSVIRARDRAYTNYGYTF. DNA of the CDR3: TGCAGCGTTATTAGAGCACGGGACAGGGCATATACTAACTATGGCTACACCTTC. Looking up the rest from reference TRBV29-1 and TRBJ1-2 gives the full variable domain: SAVISQKPSRDICQRGTSLTIQCQVDSQVTMMFWYRQQPGQSLTLIATANQGSEATYESGFVIDKFPISRPNLTFSTLTVSNMSPEDSSIYLCSVIRARDRAYTNYGYTFGSGTRLTVV.

The genes are TRBV28 and TRBJ1-6; 9 nucleotides line up with TRBD1. CDR1 is MDHEN and CDR2 is SYDVKM in the germline V gene. The CDR3 loop spans 15 amino acids. V lost 2 bases to trimming and J lost 9 bases; unmatched junction nucleotides: 5. The CDR3 spells CASSLGTGRSSPLHF. The CDR3 DNA follows: TGTGCCAGCAGTTTAGGGACAGGGAGGAGTTCACCCCTCCACTTT.

The gene calls are TRBV12-3 or TRBV12-4 and TRBJ2-5; TRBD2 matches 8 bases. This CDR3 comprises 12 residues. With V trimmed by 6 bases and J by 7 bases, 4 bases remained unmatched. CDR3 amino acids: CASSSGGGTQYF. The CDR3 coding sequence is TGTGCCAGCAGCTCCGGGGGGGGGACCCAGTACTTC.

The DNA of the CDR3 is TGTGCCAGCAGTTACTCGAGGGCGCCTCGGGCGGGGGAGACCCAGTACTTC. This codes for CASSYSRAPRAGETQYF. The chain carries TRBV6-2 or TRBV6-3 and TRBJ2-5; D might be TRBD2 (6 bases). V lost 0 bases, J lost 5 bases, and 19 bases lay in between. Looked up from germline, CDR1 is MNHEY and CDR2 is SVGEGT. The CDR3 length is 17 residues.

The rearrangement links TRBV6-1 to TRBJ2-5; D is possibly TRBD2 (5 bases). Germline lookup yields CDR1 MNHNS and CDR2 SASEGT. The V end lost 1 base, the J end lost 3 bases, and 12 bases lay between the germline ends. CDR3 length: 15 residues. CDR3 in amino acids: CASSEGVVREETQYF. DNA for the CDR3: TGTGCCAGCAGTGAAGGGGTAGTGAGGGAAGAGACCCAGTACTTC.

The J gene is TRBJ2-5, the V gene TRBV24-1; D is undetermined. Germline lookup yields CDR1 KGHDR and CDR2 SFDVKD. The V end was cut by 3 bases, the J end by 4 bases, with 11 bases between. The CDR3 is 14 residues long. CDR3 bases: TGTGCCACCAGTGATACGGTCACTGGAGAGACCCAGTACTTC. Protein product: CATSDTVTGETQYF.

Notes on this clone: Within the sample, other DNA sequences also encode this same CDR3. The V and J genes are TRBV7-3 and TRBJ2-3; 9 bases fit TRBD2. With 6 bases clipped from V and 3 bases from J, the junction kept 7 bases outside the gene matches. There are 15 residues in the CDR3. Germline loops: CDR1 SGHTA, CDR2 FQGTGA. Written as DNA, the CDR3 is TGTGCCAGCAGTCAAGCGGGGGGAGCGACAGATACGCAGTATTTT. It codes for CASSQAGGATDTQYF.

This clone is a singleton in its sample. J is TRBJ1-5 and V is TRBV5-6, with TRBD1 matching 7 bases. The V gene's germline CDR1 is SGHDT and CDR2 YYEEEE. The CDR3 extends over 15 amino acids. The V and J ends lost 5 bases and 2 bases, in that order; junction bases with no gene match: 7. The CDR3 bases are TGTGCCAGCAGTCACAGGGGAGATGGCAATCAGCCCCAGCATTTT. It is translated as CASSHRGDGNQPQHF.

The rearrangement links TRBV25-1 to TRBJ2-1, with TRBD2 identical over 12 bases. Trimming took 3 bases from V and 2 from J; bases not matched to a gene: 2. The CDR3 is made up of 16 amino acids. Germline V gene data show CDR1 as MGHDK and CDR2 as SYGVNS. The CDR3 DNA is TGTGCCAGCAGTGAGCCTAGCGGGGGGGCCTACAATGAGCAGTTCTTC. Amino acid sequence: CASSEPSGGAYNEQFF.

The genes are TRBV27 and TRBJ2-1, with a possible D match to TRBD2 (5 bases). Between the trimmed V and J ends, which lost 5 bases and 1 base, there was a span of 9 bases. Per germline, CDR1 MNHEY and CDR2 SMNVEV (reference sequence). CDR3 size: 14 residues. CDR3 coding DNA: TGTGCCAGCAGTCAAGCGGTGTCCTACAATGAGCAGTTCTTC. Translating it yields CASSQAVSYNEQFF.

The chain carries TRBV6-5 and TRBJ1-3, with TRBD1 as a possible D gene (5 bases). CDR3 length: 14 residues. Germline values: CDR1 MNHEY, CDR2 SVGAGI. V lost 2 bases, J lost 7 bases, and 12 bases lay in between. The CDR3 loop reads CASSYGQGGNTIYF. The CDR3 nucleotides read TGTGCCAGCAGTTACGGCCAGGGCGGTAACACCATATATTTT.